Included here is one T cell receptor beta chain sequence, with context. Its specificity is not known. Germline V gives CDR1 SGHKS, CDR2 YYEKEE (reference sequence). The CDR3 is made up of 17 amino acids. Trimming cost V 0 bases and J 1 base, with 16 bases left between them. The entry originates in a study of cytomegalovirus exposure and HLA in healthy donors. Overall study results and limits: DRB1 had the most TCR associations and HLA-C the fewest, a later analysis found, with rates varying by HLA locus.

Primers included in the PCR were 60 Vbeta and 13 Jbeta primers. Repertoires were generated with immunoSEQ multiplex PCR, while TCRdb's copy carries only in-frame clones and drops some. The data show fewer than 350,000 clones, with 70% to 90% seen just once and roughly 2.1% held by the top ten. What was sequenced was PBMCs. V is TRBV5-5 and J is TRBJ1-1, with D maybe TRBD1 (6 bases). The receptor was isolated from a woman in her late teens or twenties in good health and CMV-seronegative. The CDR3 protein is CASSLGTGWGQNTEAFF. CDR3 sequence (DNA): TGTGCCAGCAGCTTGGGAACAGGGTGGGGGCAGAACACTGAAGCTTTCTTT.